This T cell receptor (beta chain) was sequenced for a study of cytomegalovirus exposure and HLA in healthy donors. Study details: Previous work identified around 120 million unique TCR beta sequences from about 179 million T cells. Overall study findings and caveats: The study dropped some indistinguishable V segments, TRBV6-2 and TRBV6-3 among them. The study carried out a later analysis of TCR beta sequences. It associated some 15,000 of them with specific HLA alleles at a false discovery rate of 0.05.

A remark on this clone: The antigen is undetermined.

Both 60 Vbeta primers and 13 Jbeta primers went into the PCR. Original methodology: A later analysis tallied roughly 77 million unique TCR beta chains, around 11 million of them shared. Only in-frame clones appear in the TCRdb table, and some are missing; sequencing was by immunoSEQ multiplex PCR. V and J calls plus clone size are reproduced from that table; the DNA served to infer D and trimming. Its clone listing holds around 150,000 clones. V was trimmed by 3 bases and J by 5 bases, leaving 14 bases between them. The germline V gene encodes CDR1 SGHDT and CDR2 YYEEEE. The CDR3 extends over 14 amino acids.

The material sequenced was PBMCs. This chain connects TRBV5-6 to TRBJ1-1; tentatively, D is TRBD1 (5 bases). The TCR originated in a woman in her fifties or sixties in good health and CMV-seronegative. The DNA of the CDR3 is TGTGCCAGCAGCTCGACCCAGGGTCGGACTGAAGCTTTCTTT. It specifies CASSSTQGRTEAFF.